Sequencing of this TCR beta chain was carried out in a study of blood T cell repertoires in COVID-19. Recruited during active infection, patients (from Seattle) were subsequently followed longitudinally. The CDR3 loop spans 12 amino acids. Germline assignment: CDR1 MNHEY and CDR2 SMNVEV (reference sequence). Trimming removed 8 bases at V and 3 bases at J, with 8 bases between. Profiling relied on immunoSEQ multiplex PCR, and the TCRdb table lists in-frame clones only, not all of them. The profile shows about 190,000 clones, around 80% of them singletons. The V and J genes are TRBV27 and TRBJ2-1, with D tentatively TRBD2 (5 bases). This clonotype was obtained from a woman between 55 and 75 years old with COVID-19, enrolled during active disease. Input material: peripheral blood. CDR3 sequence reads: CASRAVYNEQFF. As DNA, the CDR3 is TGTGCCAGCCGAGCGGTCTACAATGAGCAGTTCTTC.